A single sample is the source of the 9 T cell receptor beta chains below, sequenced in a study of blood T cell repertoires in COVID-19. Using immunoSEQ multiplex PCR, the repertoire was profiled, and TCRdb retains in-frame clones only, with some absent. Of about 210,000 clones listed, 80% to 90% are singletons. The sequenced material came from peripheral blood. The source is a woman in her seventies with acute or convalescent COVID-19.

The genes are TRBV28 and TRBJ1-1; D possibly corresponds to TRBD1 (5 bases). The CDR3 runs to 14 residues. Germline V CDR1 and CDR2: MDHEN, SYDVKM. V lost 10 bases to trimming and J lost 2 bases, with 17 bases between them. CDR3 in amino acids: CATLETDLNTEAFF. The CDR3 DNA reads TGTGCCACCCTCGAGACAGACCTTAACACTGAAGCTTTCTTT.

The chain carries TRBV10-3 and TRBJ1-1; TRBD1 matches 8 bases. Germline V CDR1 and CDR2: ENHRY, SYGVKD. J gave up 2 bases and V 7 bases, and 6 bases lay outside the gene matches. The CDR3 consists of 14 residues. Here the CDR3 DNA reads TGTGCCATCAACCTAGGACAGGGAAACACTGAAGCTTTCTTT. Protein: CAINLGQGNTEAFF.

V usage is TRBV18 and J usage is TRBJ1-4, with TRBD1 matching over 7 bases. This CDR3 has 17 amino acids. The V gene's germline CDR1 is KGHSH and CDR2 LQKENI. V shed 2 bases, J shed 8 bases, and the junction held 14 bases outside the gene matches. CDR3 coding DNA: TGTGCCAGCTCACCATCATCCCAAAACAGGGGAGGAGAAAAACTGTTTTTT. Amino acid sequence: CASSPSSQNRGGEKLFF.

This chain connects TRBV5-1 to TRBJ1-4; TRBD1 agrees at 10 bases. CDR3 size: 15 residues. Germline lookup yields CDR1 SGHRS and CDR2 YFSETQ. The V gene end was trimmed by 4 bases and the J gene end by 5 bases; junction bases not matched to a gene: 5. CDR3 DNA sequence: TGCGCCAGCAGCCAGCCGGGACAGGGGAATGAAAAACTGTTTTTT. This gives the protein CASSQPGQGNEKLFF. The whole variable domain, filled in from reference TRBV5-1 and TRBJ1-4, reads KAGVTQTPRYLIKTRGQQVTLSCSPISGHRSVSWYQQTPGQGLQFLFEYFSETQRNKGNFPGRFSGRQFSNSRSEMNVSTLELGDSALYLCASSQPGQGNEKLFFGSGTQLSVL.

The V gene is TRBV24-1, the J gene TRBJ2-3; the match to TRBD1 covers 7 bases. The trim removed 4 bases at V and 1 base at J, leaving 4 bases unmatched. Germline V gene sequence: CDR1 KGHDR, CDR2 SFDVKD. The CDR3 covers 15 residues. CDR3 sequence: CATSDRTGGTDTQYF. CDR3 DNA: TGTGCCACCAGTGACCGTACAGGGGGCACAGATACGCAGTATTTT.

J is TRBJ1-6 and V is TRBV27; no clear D. Germline CDR1 reads MNHEY; CDR2 reads SMNVEV (reference sequence). Deletions cut 5 bases from V and 9 bases from J, with 14 bases between. The CDR3 contains 14 residues. CDR3 bases: TGTGCCAGCAGTCCGGGATATGGCGGTTCACCCCTCCACTTT. Protein: CASSPGYGGSPLHF.

The V and J genes are TRBV5-1 and TRBJ2-2, with TRBD2 matching 9 bases. CDR1 SGHRS and CDR2 YFSETQ come from the germline V gene. V gave up 6 bases and J gave up 9 bases; unmatched junction bases: 12. This CDR3 spans 15 amino acids. The CDR3 region has the DNA TGCGCCAGCAAACAACCGACTAGCGGTATCCGGGAGCTGTTTTTT. It encodes CASKQPTSGIRELFF.

Worth noting for this clone: Different DNA sequences within this sample yield the same CDR3. The rearrangement uses TRBV3-1 (or the pseudogene TRBV3-2) and TRBJ1-2; possibly TRBD1 for D (5 bases). CDR1 and CDR2 from the germline V gene are LGHDT and YNNKEL (reference sequence). This CDR3 region has 13 residues. V was clipped by 4 bases and J by 2 bases, with 8 bases between them. The CDR3 here is CASSPRTNYGYTF. The CDR3 nucleotides read TGTGCCAGCAGCCCCCGGACAAACTATGGCTACACCTTC.

This rearrangement joins TRBV11-3 to TRBJ2-5; 7 nucleotides line up with TRBD1. The germline V gene encodes CDR1 SGHNT and CDR2 YENEEA. The CDR3 length is 13 residues. After removal of 3 bases from V and 9 bases from J, the junction contained 7 bases not matched to a gene. The CDR3 bases are TGTGCCAGCAGCTTCACCCCTACAGGGGCCCAGTACTTC. Encoded protein: CASSFTPTGAQYF.